These T cell receptor beta chains were read from a single sample in a study of control samples from healthy donors and cancer patients. Data came from immunoSEQ multiplex PCR; TCRdb stores just in-frame clones and leaves some out. In the table there are about 150,000 clones, approximately 94% of which are singletons. The material sequenced was blood. The receptor set was obtained from a woman under 30 in good health. CDR3s include the opening cysteine and the closing phenylalanine or tryptophan. A clone size is listed for some rows: how often the clone was seen (once, few, many), or a class if it is expanded.

>.|TRBJ1-2|TRBV24-1
CATSDTGRVYGYTF
>.|TRBJ1-2|TRBV9
CASSGQGGSYTF
>.|TRBJ1-5|TRBV7-8
CASSSLGAADQPQHF
>.|TRBJ1-4|TRBV7-6
CASSLGVTHNEKLFF
>.|TRBJ1-5|TRBV12-3/TRBV12-4
CASSGESNQPQHF
>.|TRBJ1-1|TRBV14
CASSQAEGAMNTEAFF
>.|TRBJ2-6|TRBV11-2
CASSRRQGAGANVLTF
>.|TRBJ1-1|TRBV11-3
CASSLEAGDTEAFF
>.|TRBJ2-7|TRBV13
CASSLTASGYEQYF
>.|TRBJ2-2|TRBV2
CASSGVTGELFF
>.|TRBJ2-7|TRBV7-2
CASSFIGNEQYF
>.|TRBJ1-4|TRBV7-9
CASSPGTETNEKLFF
>.|TRBJ2-1|TRBV12-3/TRBV12-4
CASRHGGGNEQFF
>.|TRBJ1-1|TRBV9
CASSVVSAEAFF
>.|TRBJ1-5|TRBV5-1
CASSLSGVEGQPQHF
>.|TRBJ2-3|TRBV10-3
CAITGSSTDTQYF
>few|TRBJ2-2|TRBV19
CASRVAGLNTGELFF
>.|TRBJ2-2|TRBV2
CASSLIGGRVTGELFF
>.|TRBJ2-5|TRBV24-1
CATSPGGTQYF
>.|TRBJ2-2|TRBV4-1
CASSSTSGTSIGELFF
>.|TRBJ1-3|TRBV19
CASSGQGGGNTIYF
>once|TRBJ2-2|TRBV19
CASTTDRGTGELFF
>.|TRBJ2-1|TRBV5-6
CASSILAGYNEQFF
>once|TRBJ2-7|TRBV28
CASSSLRQGGSYEQYF
>.|TRBJ1-1|TRBV6-5
CASTEDRGYTEAFF
>.|TRBJ1-3|TRBV28
CASSLGGSGNTIYF
>once|TRBJ2-7|TRBV6-5
CASSYNGATYEQYF
>.|TRBJ1-2|TRBV19
CASSTRTGSVNYGYTF
>.|TRBJ1-5|TRBV7-9
CASSLSGNQPQHF
>.|TRBJ1-2|TRBV4-3
CASSQDHGYGYTF
>.|TRBJ2-7|TRBV5-4
CASSKGGTDSYEQYF
>once|TRBJ2-7|TRBV2
CAISGRPTYEQYF
>once|TRBJ2-7|TRBV3-1/TRBV3-2
CASSQSGTGNEQYF
>.|TRBJ1-2|TRBV7-2
CASSSQGDGYTF
>.|TRBJ1-1|TRBV7-2
CASSSGAGARKAFF
>.|TRBJ2-7|TRBV19
CASSMTGSYEQYF
>.|TRBJ2-5|TRBV29-1
CSAGGFGHKETQYF
>.|TRBJ2-7|TRBV11-2
CASSPQGGASSYEQYF
>.|TRBJ2-5|TRBV5-1
CASSFSVDRKETQYF
>.|TRBJ2-2|TRBV6-4
CASSRLAGDTGELFF
>.|TRBJ1-1|TRBV6-1
CASSEQGRLPAWMENTEAFF
>few|TRBJ1-1|TRBV28
CASSLSGFEAFF
>few|TRBJ2-5|TRBV3-1/TRBV3-2
CASSWNQETQYF
>.|TRBJ2-7|TRBV2
CAGGTEFGEQYF
>.|TRBJ1-1|TRBV19
CASSIRLDTEAFF
>.|TRBJ1-2|TRBV6-5
CASSPALGGYGYTF
>.|TRBJ2-7|TRBV5-6
CASSVMTGLFDYEQYF
>.|TRBJ1-2|TRBV18
CASSQNYYGYTF
>.|TRBJ2-5|TRBV27
CASSGNWATQYF
>.|TRBJ2-7|TRBV19
CASSVTGSEQYF
>.|TRBJ1-1|TRBV5-1
CASSLTGQGNTEAFF